Below, one T cell receptor beta chain is given with its context. Its antigen is not identified. This specimen belongs to a study of cytomegalovirus exposure and HLA in healthy donors. Study details: HLA-typed donors contributed around 88 million unique TCRs, which were held in an early data release.

PCR used 60 Vbeta primers and 13 Jbeta primers. The repertoire was sequenced with immunoSEQ multiplex PCR; TCRdb's copy has only in-frame clones and lacks some. The sample has more than 150,000 clones, roughly three quarters seen once. Trimming pared 4 bases from V and 6 bases from J, leaving 13 bases between. Germline CDR1 and CDR2: LNHDA and SQIVND (reference sequence). The CDR3 is 15 residues long. Study findings and constraints: In vitro experiments confirmed that a few CMV-associated chains were specific for CMV antigens. Upon later analysis, HLA-associated TCR beta chains proved more clonally expanded than other, equally common chains.

The chain carries TRBV19 and TRBJ1-6; a weak D match, TRBD1 (5 bases). The sample was PBMCs. This receptor was obtained from a woman in her forties or fifties in good health and CMV-seropositive. The CDR3 DNA is TGTGCCAGTAGTACGGGCCAGGGTGGTAATTCACCCCTCCACTTT. Protein: CASSTGQGGNSPLHF.